What follows are 4 T cell receptor beta chains derived from one specimen sequenced in a study of T cells in tuberculosis (dated by TCRdb to the late 2010s). Libraries were made using the immunoSEQ multiplex PCR assay. As stored in TCRdb, this immuneACCESS dataset retains in-frame rearrangements with V and J assigned. A fraction of the clones does not appear; measured against another copy, unresolved V genes explain less than half of the discrepancy, and the remainder lacks a known reason. The sample table holds about 29,000 clones, of which 90% to 95% were seen once. Over 4.5% of the sample is in the top ten clones. What was sequenced was PBMCs. The receptors derive from a donor between 5 and 29 years old with latent tuberculosis or without tuberculosis infection.

This chain uses TRBV5-1 with TRBJ2-7, with D hard to call. CDR1 and CDR2 from the germline V gene are SGHRS and YFSETQ. The length of the CDR3 is 13 residues. V was pared by 1 base and J by 3 bases, with 8 bases between. The CDR3 DNA reads TGCGCCAGCAGCTTGTCCCGACACTACGAGCAGTACTTC. As protein: CASSLSRHYEQYF.

The V and J genes are TRBV28 and TRBJ2-2; D possibly corresponds to TRBD1 (5 bases). The germline V gene has CDR1 MDHEN and CDR2 SYDVKM. This CDR3 has 15 amino acids. Trimming stripped 2 bases from V and 2 bases from J, with 9 bases between. The CDR3 DNA sequence: TGTGCCAGCAGTTTACACAGGCTAAACACCGGGGAGCTGTTTTTT. It is translated as CASSLHRLNTGELFF.

The gene calls are TRBV2 and TRBJ2-7; 8 positions agree with TRBD2. Germline assignment: CDR1 SNHLY and CDR2 FYNNEI. The length of the CDR3 is 13 residues. Trimming cost V 5 bases and J 5 bases; bases outside gene matches: 5. The CDR3 bases are TGTGCCAGCAGTCCCGGGGGGGCCCACGAGCAGTACTTC. Protein: CASSPGGAHEQYF.

J is TRBJ2-5 and V is TRBV6-5; 8 bases align to TRBD2. The J call could be wrong; TRBJ2-7 is a better fit for the DNA end. The germline V gene encodes CDR1 MNHEY and CDR2 SVGAGI. CDR3 size: 14 residues. The CDR3 DNA is TGTGCCAGCAGGGAGACTAGCGCCTCCTACGAGCAGTACTTC. The encoded protein is CASRETSASYEQYF.